The 5 T cell receptor beta chains given below trace back to one sample, sequenced in a study of T cells after yellow fever vaccination. TCRdb re-analysed the 5' RACE reads in MiXCR, keeping a single row per CDR3 protein. The data hold hundreds of thousands of distinct CDR3 sequences, with roughly a sixth observed a single time. The sequencing used PBMCs, collected before the yellow fever booster vaccination. The receptors come from a man aged 18 to 29 who received the YFV17D yellow fever vaccine.

This clonotype was detected a few times. The rearrangement uses TRBV29-1 and TRBJ1-2; 8 bases line up with TRBD1. CDR1 is SQVTM and CDR2 is ANQGSEA in the germline V gene. The CDR3 sequence is 14 residues long. With 7 bases clipped from V and 6 bases from J, the junction kept 13 bases outside the gene matches. CDR3 bases: TGCAGCGCGAACGCCGGGACAGGCAGGAATGGCTACACCTTC. Translated, it gives CSANAGTGRNGYTF.

The chain has TRBV20-1 and TRBJ2-3; D is uncertain. V lost 1 base, J lost 3 bases, and 11 bases lay in between. The CDR3 covers 14 residues. Germline V gives CDR1 DFQATT, CDR2 SNEGSKA (reference sequence). The CDR3 loop reads CSARVTARTDTQYF. CDR3 DNA sequence: TGCAGTGCTAGAGTGACGGCCCGGACAGATACGCAGTATTTT.

The chain joins TRBV28 to TRBJ2-2, with 9 bases that match TRBD1. V was clipped by 8 bases and J by 4 bases; unmatched bases: 8. CDR3 length: 15 residues. Germline V gene data show CDR1 as MDHEN and CDR2 as SYDVKM. CDR3 bases: TGTGCCAGCCGCCGACAGGGGGGTGGCACCGGGGAGCTGTTTTTT. This encodes CASRRQGGGTGELFF. Complete variable domain (other parts from reference TRBV28 and TRBJ2-2): DVKVTQSSRYLVKRTGEKVFLECVQDMDHENMFWYRQDPGLGLRLIYFSYDVKMKEKGDIPEGYSVSREKKERFSLILESASTNQTSMYLCASRRQGGGTGELFFGEGSRLTVL.

V is TRBV9 and J is TRBJ2-7; the D is unclear. Germline-derived CDR1 and CDR2 are SGDLS and YYNGEE. The CDR3 contains 13 residues. The V end was cut by 0 bases, the J end by 3 bases, with 7 bases between. CDR3 residues: CASSVGALYEQYF. The CDR3 nucleotides read TGTGCCAGCAGCGTAGGGGCACTCTACGAGCAGTACTTC.

This clonotype has more than one count but fewer than ten. The chain is built from TRBV12-3 or TRBV12-4 and TRBJ1-5; D is perhaps TRBD1 (5 bases). The length of the CDR3 is 14 residues. V dropped 3 bases and J dropped 4 bases, with 10 bases sitting between them. CDR3 nucleotide sequence: TGTGCCAGCAGTTTGGCAGGGCTAAATCAGCCCCAGCATTTT. This encodes CASSLAGLNQPQHF.